This T cell receptor beta chain was identified in a study of blood T cell repertoires in COVID-19. CDR3 size: 15 residues. V was clipped by 4 bases and J by 6 bases; unmatched bases: 11. From germline, CDR1 is SGDLS and CDR2 YYNGEE. Some clones are missing from TCRdb's copy, which holds only in-frame ones; the method was immunoSEQ multiplex PCR. The profile shows just over 150,000 clones, around 80% of them singletons. The sequence was obtained from a woman of 80 years or more with acute or convalescent COVID-19. This rearrangement joins TRBV9 to TRBJ1-2, with 8 bases lining up with TRBD1. Material for sequencing was peripheral blood. CDR3 nucleotide sequence: TGTGCCAGCAGCCCCTGGACAGGGAGGGGAGATGGCTACACCTTC. Its translation is CASSPWTGRGDGYTF.